Below are 6 T cell receptor beta chains sequenced from a single sample in a study of T cell changes during pregnancy in multiple sclerosis. Assay: immunoSEQ multiplex PCR; the TCRdb copy retains only in-frame clones and omits some. This sample has about 59,000 clones; 85% to 95% occur once, and the top ten carry approximately 2.5%. The sequencing used CD8+ T cells from peripheral blood mononuclear cells, collected in the third trimester of pregnancy. These receptors all come from a female donor with multiple sclerosis, enrolled in a pregnancy study.

V is TRBV20-1 and J is TRBJ2-5; D unclear. The CDR3 is made up of 11 amino acids. V was clipped by 6 bases and J by 5 bases, with 10 bases between them. Germline V gives CDR1 DFQATT, CDR2 SNEGSKA (reference sequence). The CDR3 reads CSARAPETQYF. As DNA, the CDR3 is TGCAGTGCCCGAGCACCGGAGACCCAGTACTTC.

V and J are TRBV6-1 and TRBJ2-7; 8 bases match TRBD1. The CDR3 is made up of 15 amino acids. V shed 1 base, J shed 4 bases, and the junction held 6 bases outside the gene matches. Germline assignment: CDR1 MNHNS and CDR2 SASEGT. As DNA, the CDR3 is TGTGCCAGCAGTGAAGAGGGCAGGGGGCGATACGAGCAGTACTTC. This codes for CASSEEGRGRYEQYF.

This rearrangement joins TRBV29-1 to TRBJ2-7, with D perhaps TRBD2 (5 bases). CDR3 length: 11 amino acids. From germline, CDR1 is SQVTM and CDR2 ANQGSEA. V was shortened by 6 bases and J by 3 bases, with 9 bases between the two germline ends. The CDR3 DNA sequence: TGCAGCGTGGCCGGGAACTACGAGCAGTACTTC. It yields the protein CSVAGNYEQYF.

This chain links TRBV27 with TRBJ2-1; TRBD2 aligns across 14 bases. The germline V gene has CDR1 MNHEY and CDR2 SMNVEV (reference sequence). This CDR3 comprises 17 residues. The J segment lost 8 bases and the V segment lost 4 bases, leaving 10 bases of the junction unmatched. In DNA form, the CDR3 reads TGTGCCAGCAGTTCCCCCGGGACTAGCGGGAGAAGCTATGAGCAGTTCTTC. Protein: CASSSPGTSGRSYEQFF.

The chain has TRBV9 and TRBJ2-2, with no clear D. Germline V gene lookup returns CDR1 SGDLS and CDR2 YYNGEE. The V and J ends lost 4 bases and 4 bases respectively, with 14 bases between them. CDR3 length: 15 amino acids. CDR3 sequence (DNA): TGTGCCAGCAGCCCCCGAGGTGCCGCCACCGGGGAGCTGTTTTTT. Its protein product is CASSPRGAATGELFF.

V usage is TRBV5-4 and J usage is TRBJ2-7; 8 bases agree with TRBD2. The CDR3 has 14 residues. Germline assignment: CDR1 SGHNT and CDR2 YYREEE (reference sequence). The ends lost 5 bases at V and 7 bases at J; junction bases unmatched: 11. CDR3 sequence: CASSATGLGDEQYF. For the CDR3, the DNA is TGTGCCAGCAGTGCCACGGGACTAGGGGATGAGCAGTACTTC.